Below, one T cell receptor (beta chain) is given with its context. V lost 4 bases and J lost 5; bases outside the gene matches: 11. Germline assignment: CDR1 SNHLY and CDR2 FYNNEI. There are 18 residues in the CDR3. This entry is derived from a study of blood T cell repertoires in COVID-19. Study summary: Whether acute or convalescent, the COVID-19 samples came from the United States, Italy and Spain. T cells, B-cell-depleted T cells, or PBMCs provided the cDNA or gDNA that served as material.

How the authors handled the data: Reference gene primer amplification gave nucleated cell count estimates. Repertoires were generated with immunoSEQ multiplex PCR, while TCRdb's copy carries only in-frame clones and drops some. V and J calls plus clone size are reproduced from that table; the DNA served to infer D and trimming. Of under 30,000 clones detected, approximately 94% appear once; the ten largest clones hold roughly 4%. Sequenced material: peripheral blood. This sequence joins TRBV2 and TRBJ2-4; the match to TRBD2 covers 13 bases. This clonotype was obtained from a woman aged 45-65 years with active COVID-19. CDR3 bases: TGTGCCAGCAGTGGGTTCCCCGGGACTAGCGGGATGCAAAACATTCAGTACTTC. Translation: CASSGFPGTSGMQNIQYF. The whole variable domain, remainder taken from reference TRBV2 and TRBJ2-4, is EPEVTQTPSHQVTQMGQEVILRCVPISNHLYFYWYRQILGQKVEFLVSFYNNEISEKSEIFDDQFSVERPDGSNFTLKIRSTKLEDSAMYFCASSGFPGTSGMQNIQYFGAGTRLSVL.